The next 19 T cell receptor beta chains were all read from a single sample in a study of shared clonotypes between healthy human individuals. The protocol was immunoSEQ multiplex PCR, while the TCRdb copy is restricted to in-frame clones and leaves out a portion. Found here are approximately 640,000 clones, roughly 70% of them singletons; the top ten hold around 2%. Sequenced: memory CD4+ T cells sorted from blood. The subset was: CD45RA-negative fraction. Receptor source: a woman aged 25 to 39 in good health.

This clone was counted a single time. The rearrangement links TRBV7-2 to TRBJ2-1; 9 bases align to TRBD1. This CDR3 has 14 residues. Germline loops: CDR1 SGHTA, CDR2 FQGNSA. With V trimmed by 6 bases and J by 6 bases, 6 bases remained unmatched. CDR3 bases: TGTGCCAGCAGATACCGGGACAGGGTCAATGAGCAGTTCTTC. It yields the protein CASRYRDRVNEQFF.

This chain links TRBV2 with TRBJ2-2; D possibly corresponds to TRBD2 (5 bases). CDR3 size: 12 residues. Trimming cost V 7 bases and J 7 bases, with 10 bases left between them. CDR1 is SNHLY and CDR2 is FYNNEI in the germline V gene. DNA of the CDR3: TGTGCCAGCACCGGACGGGGCGGGGAGCTGTTTTTT. Its translation is CASTGRGGELFF.

The V and J genes are TRBV7-2 and TRBJ2-5; 10 bases fit TRBD2. Per germline, CDR1 SGHTA and CDR2 FQGNSA. After removal of 5 bases from V and 2 bases from J, the junction contained 11 bases not matched to a gene. This CDR3 is 17 amino acids long. CDR3 amino acids: CASSRLALAGGQETQYF. The CDR3 DNA follows: TGTGCCAGCAGCCGGTTGGCCTTAGCGGGAGGTCAAGAGACCCAGTACTTC.

This chain links TRBV2 with TRBJ1-4, with D unresolved. Germline values: CDR1 SNHLY, CDR2 FYNNEI. V lost 5 bases and J 0 bases, leaving 13 bases between the germline ends. The CDR3 consists of 16 residues. The CDR3 sequence: CASSRGLRTTNEKLFF. In nucleotides, the CDR3 is TGTGCCAGCAGTAGAGGGTTAAGGACAACTAATGAAAAACTGTTTTTT.

The chain couples TRBV10-3 to TRBJ1-3; maybe TRBD1 (6 bases). The germline V gene has CDR1 ENHRY and CDR2 SYGVKD. V was cut by 9 bases and J by 4 bases, with 19 bases left in between. This CDR3 is built from 15 residues. CDR3 in amino acids: CAMAKQGTTGNTIYF. The CDR3 DNA is TGTGCCATGGCAAAACAGGGAACTACCGGAAACACCATATATTTT.

The V call is TRBV4-2, the J call TRBJ2-7; 9 positions agree with TRBD1. V shed 3 bases, J shed 6 bases, and the junction held 12 bases outside the gene matches. The CDR3 contains 16 residues. From germline, CDR1 is LGHNA and CDR2 YNFKEQ. The CDR3 nucleotides are TGTGCCAGCAGCCAGGTTGCGCCGGGACAGGGCTTCGAGCAGTACTTC. It specifies CASSQVAPGQGFEQYF.

The rearrangement joins TRBV7-2 to TRBJ2-7, with 11 nucleotides matching TRBD2. Germline V lookup: CDR1 SGHTA, CDR2 FQGNSA. The CDR3 length is 18 residues. J was trimmed by 0 bases and V by 5 bases; bases with no gene match: 12. CDR3 residues: CASSPPGTSGTSSYEQYF. CDR3 nucleotide sequence: TGTGCCAGCAGCCCTCCTGGGACTAGCGGTACGAGCTCCTACGAGCAGTACTTC.

This chain joins TRBV18 and TRBJ1-1, with D possibly matching TRBD1 (5 bases). The germline V gene has CDR1 KGHSH and CDR2 LQKENI. The CDR3 runs 13 residues. Trimming stripped 3 bases from V and 4 bases from J, with 9 bases between. CDR3 nucleotide sequence: TGTGCCAGCTCACCCCCTACAGGCACTGAAGCTTTCTTT. Translated: CASSPPTGTEAFF. Looking up the rest from reference TRBV18 and TRBJ1-1 gives the full variable domain: NAGVMQNPRHLVRRRGQEARLRCSPMKGHSHVYWYRQLPEEGLKFMVYLQKENIIDESGMPKERFSAEFPKEGPSILRIQQVVRGDSAAYFCASSPPTGTEAFFGQGTRLTVV.

The chain couples TRBV5-6 to TRBJ2-7; TRBD2 matches at 9 bases. There are 16 residues in the CDR3. With 0 bases clipped from V and 4 bases from J, the junction kept 8 bases outside the gene matches. Germline CDR1 and CDR2: SGHDT and YYEEEE. CDR3 bases: TGTGCCAGCAGCTTGGCCGGGCGGGAGGGCCTTTACGAGCAGTACTTC. It is translated as CASSLAGREGLYEQYF.

The chain links TRBV20-1 to TRBJ2-7; D unresolved. The CDR3 is 11 residues long. Trimming left V 5 bases short and J 6 bases short, with 11 bases between. In germline, CDR1 is DFQATT, CDR2 SNEGSKA (reference sequence). This CDR3 reads CSASKASEQYF. The CDR3 nucleotides are TGCAGTGCTTCAAAGGCTAGCGAGCAGTACTTC.

V and J are TRBV7-7 and TRBJ2-1; TRBD2 agrees at 10 bases. Germline loops: CDR1 SSHAT, CDR2 FNYEAQ (reference sequence). CDR3 length: 15 amino acids. J gave up 4 bases and V 5 bases, and 5 bases lay outside the gene matches. CDR3 nucleotide sequence: TGTGCCAGCAGCCCCGGGACTAGCGCGTACAATGAGCAGTTCTTC. This sequence encodes CASSPGTSAYNEQFF. Combining the CDR3 with reference TRBV7-7 and TRBJ2-1 gives the whole variable domain GAGVSQSPRYKVTKRGQDVTLRCDPISSHATLYWYQQALGQGPEFLTYFNYEAQPDKSGLPSDRFSAERPEGSISTLTIQRTEQRDSAMYRCASSPGTSAYNEQFFGPGTRLTVL.

The chain is built from TRBV7-2 and TRBJ2-3, with D tentatively TRBD1 (6 bases). CDR3 length: 13 amino acids. Trimming took off 0 bases at V and 13 bases at J, with 14 bases between the two ends. CDR1 and CDR2 (germline): SGHTA, FQGNSA. The CDR3 reads CASSLAGATSEYF. CDR3 DNA sequence: TGTGCCAGCAGCTTAGCGGGGGCAACCAGCGAGTATTTT.

The rearrangement uses TRBV9 and TRBJ2-3; 8 positions agree with TRBD2. Per germline, CDR1 SGDLS and CDR2 YYNGEE. V gave up 3 bases and J gave up 2 bases; unmatched junction bases: 14. CDR3 length: 18 amino acids. The CDR3 DNA reads TGTGCCAGCAGCGCCGACAGGATGTGGCGGGAGGCCACAGATACGCAGTATTTT. Its protein product is CASSADRMWREATDTQYF.

The chain uses TRBV6-5 and TRBJ2-7; weak D call: TRBD2 (5 bases). This CDR3 region has 15 residues. V was trimmed by 6 bases and J by 2 bases, leaving 17 bases between them. CDR1 and CDR2 from the germline V gene are MNHEY and SVGAGI. The CDR3: CASSSPGELTYEQYF. The CDR3 DNA reads as TGTGCCAGCAGCTCTCCCGGGGAACTAACCTACGAGCAGTACTTC.

This rearrangement joins TRBV27 to TRBJ2-3, with 13 bases fitting TRBD2. The CDR3 totals 14 residues. Germline trimming cut 7 bases from V and 8 bases from J; bases unmatched to any gene: 6. CDR1 is MNHEY, CDR2 SMNVEV, per germline (reference sequence). This chain's CDR3 is CASTGLAGARTQYF. CDR3 coding DNA: TGTGCCAGCACTGGACTAGCGGGAGCGCGTACGCAGTATTTT.

V gene TRBV2 combines with J gene TRBJ2-1; 7 nucleotides match TRBD2. The germline CDR1 and CDR2 sequences are SNHLY and FYNNEI. The CDR3 is 15 amino acids. The V gene end was trimmed by 6 bases and the J gene end by 2 bases; junction bases not matched to a gene: 7. CDR3 sequence reads: CASRPEREPYNEQFF. The CDR3 DNA sequence: TGTGCCAGCAGGCCTGAGCGGGAACCCTACAATGAGCAGTTCTTC.

To note about this clone: A much more abundant neighbour one base away suggests this may be a read error. The same CDR3 is also encoded by other DNA sequences in this sample. The gene calls are TRBV7-9 and TRBJ1-5; perhaps TRBD1 as D (6 bases). The CDR3 has 13 amino acids. The V end was cut by 3 bases, the J end by 5 bases, with 8 bases between. Germline CDR1 and CDR2: SEHNR and FQNEAQ (reference sequence). CDR3 nucleotides: TGTGCCAGCAGCTTCTCAGGGGATCAGCCCCAGCATTTT. It is translated as CASSFSGDQPQHF.

This clone has more than one count but fewer than ten. A much larger clone sits a single nucleotide away, making a read error possible. V is TRBV7-9 and J is TRBJ1-1; D may be TRBD1 (5 bases). V dropped 3 bases and J dropped 2 bases, with 10 bases sitting between them. The CDR3 contains 14 residues. Germline loops: CDR1 SEHNR, CDR2 FQNEAQ (reference sequence). Written as DNA, the CDR3 is TGTGCCAGCAGCTTGGGGGGTTTCAACACTGAAGCTTTCTTT. Amino acids: CASSLGGFNTEAFF.

The chain couples TRBV7-9 to TRBJ1-2; the match to TRBD1 covers 7 bases. Germline CDR1 reads SEHNR; CDR2 reads FQNEAQ (reference sequence). J was trimmed by 0 bases and V by 4 bases; bases with no gene match: 11. The CDR3 covers 17 residues. The CDR3 reads CASSSGKGGGTNYGYTF. CDR3 bases: TGTGCCAGCAGCTCGGGGAAGGGAGGGGGCACTAACTATGGCTACACCTTC.